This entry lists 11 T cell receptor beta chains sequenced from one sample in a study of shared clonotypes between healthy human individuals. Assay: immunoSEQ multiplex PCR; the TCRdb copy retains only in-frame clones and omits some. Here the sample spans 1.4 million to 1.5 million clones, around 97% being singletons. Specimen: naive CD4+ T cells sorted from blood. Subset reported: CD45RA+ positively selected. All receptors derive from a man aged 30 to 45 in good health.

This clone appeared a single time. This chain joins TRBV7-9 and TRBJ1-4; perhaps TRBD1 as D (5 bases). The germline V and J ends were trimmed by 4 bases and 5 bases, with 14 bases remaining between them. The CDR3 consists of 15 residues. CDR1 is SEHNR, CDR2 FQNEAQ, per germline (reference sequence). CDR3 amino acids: CASSSSGGLNEKLFF. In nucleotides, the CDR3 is TGTGCCAGCAGCTCCTCCGGGGGATTAAATGAAAAACTGTTTTTT. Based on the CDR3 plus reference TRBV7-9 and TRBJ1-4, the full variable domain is DTGVSQNPRHKITKRGQNVTFRCDPISEHNRLYWYRQTLGQGPEFLTYFQNEAQLEKSRLLSDRFSAERPKGSFSTLEIQRTEQGDSAMYLCASSSSGGLNEKLFFGSGTQLSVL.

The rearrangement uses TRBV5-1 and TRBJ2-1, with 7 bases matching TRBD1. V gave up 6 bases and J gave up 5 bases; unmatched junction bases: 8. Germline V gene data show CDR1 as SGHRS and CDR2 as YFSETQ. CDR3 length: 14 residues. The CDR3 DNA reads TGCGCCAGCATCCCAGGGGGTCGGGACAATGAGCAGTTCTTC. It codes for CASIPGGRDNEQFF.

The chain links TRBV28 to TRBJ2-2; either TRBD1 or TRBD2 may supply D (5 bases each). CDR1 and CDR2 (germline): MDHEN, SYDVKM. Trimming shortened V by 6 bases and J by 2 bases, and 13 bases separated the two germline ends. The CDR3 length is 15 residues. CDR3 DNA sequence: TGTGCCAGCAGGGGGGTGAGGCCCAACACCGGGGAGCTGTTTTTT. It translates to CASRGVRPNTGELFF.

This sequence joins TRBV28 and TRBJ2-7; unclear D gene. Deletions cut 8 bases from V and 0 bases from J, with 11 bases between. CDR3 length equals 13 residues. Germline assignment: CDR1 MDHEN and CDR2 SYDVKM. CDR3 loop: CASVRVSSYEQYF. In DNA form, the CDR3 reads TGTGCCAGCGTCCGAGTTAGCTCCTACGAGCAGTACTTC.

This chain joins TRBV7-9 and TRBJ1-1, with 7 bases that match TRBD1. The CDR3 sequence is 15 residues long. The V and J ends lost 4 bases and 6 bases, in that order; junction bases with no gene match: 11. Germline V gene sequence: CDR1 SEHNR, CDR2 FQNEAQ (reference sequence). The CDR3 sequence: CASSWGFTGDAEAFF. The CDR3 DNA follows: TGTGCCAGCAGCTGGGGTTTTACAGGGGACGCTGAAGCTTTCTTT.

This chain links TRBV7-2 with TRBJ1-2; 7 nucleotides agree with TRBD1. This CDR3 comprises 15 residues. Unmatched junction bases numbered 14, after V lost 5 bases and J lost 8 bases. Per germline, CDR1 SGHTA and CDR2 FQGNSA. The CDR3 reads CASSGRITGAGGYTF. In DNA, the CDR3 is TGTGCCAGCAGCGGAAGAATCACAGGGGCGGGAGGCTACACCTTC.

The CDR3 spells CASSPPGLPLNEQFF. As DNA, the CDR3 is TGTGCCAGCAGCCCCCCGGGACTCCCGCTCAATGAGCAGTTCTTC. V usage is TRBV9 and J usage is TRBJ2-1; D is possibly TRBD2 (6 bases). Trimming took off 4 bases at V and 6 bases at J, with 17 bases between the two ends. CDR3 length: 15 residues. Germline CDR1 SGDLS, CDR2 YYNGEE.

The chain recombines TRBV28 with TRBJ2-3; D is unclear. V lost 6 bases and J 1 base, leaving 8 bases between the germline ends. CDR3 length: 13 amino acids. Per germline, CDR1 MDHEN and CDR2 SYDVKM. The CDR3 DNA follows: TGTGCCAGCAGGGGAAAGCGCACAGATACGCAGTATTTT. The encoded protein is CASRGKRTDTQYF.

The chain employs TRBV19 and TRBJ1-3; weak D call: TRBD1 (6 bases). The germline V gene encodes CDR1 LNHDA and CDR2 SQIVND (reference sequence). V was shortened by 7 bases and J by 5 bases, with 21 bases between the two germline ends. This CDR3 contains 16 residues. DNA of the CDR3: TGTGCCAGTATGAACCCGGGAGGGGGAGGAAGAAACACCATATATTTT. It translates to CASMNPGGGGRNTIYF.

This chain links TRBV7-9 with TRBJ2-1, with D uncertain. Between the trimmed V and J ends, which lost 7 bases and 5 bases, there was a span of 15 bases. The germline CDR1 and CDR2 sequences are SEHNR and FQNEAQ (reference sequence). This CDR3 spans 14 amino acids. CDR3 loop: CASTRTGPHNEQFF. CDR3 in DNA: TGTGCCAGCACCAGAACCGGGCCACACAATGAGCAGTTCTTC.

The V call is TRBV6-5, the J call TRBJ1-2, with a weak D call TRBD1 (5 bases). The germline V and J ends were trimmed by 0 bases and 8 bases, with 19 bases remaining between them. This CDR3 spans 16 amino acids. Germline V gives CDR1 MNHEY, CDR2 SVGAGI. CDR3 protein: CASSYSDGRVVFGYTF. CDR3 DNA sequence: TGTGCCAGCAGTTACTCGGACGGCAGGGTTGTTTTCGGCTACACCTTC.